This TCR beta chain was captured by sequencing in a study of PD-L1 blockade in urothelial cancer. Study at large: Per blood sample, T cells had a median of around 150,000.

The authors spiked synthetic TCR analog templates into each PCR. Profiling relied on immunoSEQ multiplex PCR, and the TCRdb table lists in-frame clones only, not all of them. Among around 35,000 clones listed, about four fifths were seen once. Per the germline V gene, CDR1 is MGHDK and CDR2 is SYGVNS. J gave up 3 bases and V 8 bases, and 6 bases lay outside the gene matches. This CDR3 region has 15 residues. The sequence came from a man in his sixties with urothelial cancer. The rearrangement joins TRBV25-1 to TRBJ2-3; TRBD2 agrees at 12 bases. The sequencing here drew on PBMCs, taken around atezolizumab (anti-PD-L1) treatment. DNA for the CDR3: TGTGCCAGCGCCTCTAGCGGGGGGGCGACAGATACGCAGTATTTT. Translated: CASASSGGATDTQYF.